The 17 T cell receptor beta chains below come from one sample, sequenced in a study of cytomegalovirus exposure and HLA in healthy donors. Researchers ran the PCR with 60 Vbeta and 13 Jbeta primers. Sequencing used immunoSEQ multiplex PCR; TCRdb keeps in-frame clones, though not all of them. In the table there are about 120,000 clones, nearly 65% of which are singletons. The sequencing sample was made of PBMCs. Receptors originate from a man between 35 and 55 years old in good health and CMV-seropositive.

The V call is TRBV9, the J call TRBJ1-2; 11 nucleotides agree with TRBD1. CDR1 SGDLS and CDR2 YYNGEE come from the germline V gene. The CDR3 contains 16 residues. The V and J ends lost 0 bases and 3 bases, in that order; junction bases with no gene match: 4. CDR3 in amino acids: CASSVARDRGDYGYTF. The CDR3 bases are TGTGCCAGCAGCGTAGCTCGGGACAGGGGGGACTATGGCTACACCTTC.

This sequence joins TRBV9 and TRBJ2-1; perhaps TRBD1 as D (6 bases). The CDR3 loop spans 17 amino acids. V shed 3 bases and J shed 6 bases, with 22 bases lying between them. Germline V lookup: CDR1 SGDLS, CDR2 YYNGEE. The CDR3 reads CASSAPGHHPEVNEQFF. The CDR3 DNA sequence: TGTGCCAGCAGCGCCCCGGGACACCATCCCGAGGTCAATGAGCAGTTCTTC.

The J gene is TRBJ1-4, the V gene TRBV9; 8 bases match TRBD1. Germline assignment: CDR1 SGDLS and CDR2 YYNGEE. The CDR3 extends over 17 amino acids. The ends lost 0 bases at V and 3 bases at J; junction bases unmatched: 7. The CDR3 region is CASSVGQGAFANEKLFF. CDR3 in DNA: TGTGCCAGCAGCGTAGGGCAGGGGGCGTTCGCTAATGAAAAACTGTTTTTT.

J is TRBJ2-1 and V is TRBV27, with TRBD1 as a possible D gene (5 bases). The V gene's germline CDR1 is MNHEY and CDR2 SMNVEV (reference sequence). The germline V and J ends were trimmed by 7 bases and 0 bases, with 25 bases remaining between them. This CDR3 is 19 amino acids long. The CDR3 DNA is TGTGCCAGCAACGTTCTGCACTCAGGATGGGGCAGCTCCTACAATGAGCAGTTCTTC. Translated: CASNVLHSGWGSSYNEQFF.

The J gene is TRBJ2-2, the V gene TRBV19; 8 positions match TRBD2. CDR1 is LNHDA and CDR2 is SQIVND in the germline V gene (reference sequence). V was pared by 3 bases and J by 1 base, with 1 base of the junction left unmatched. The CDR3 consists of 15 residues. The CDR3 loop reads CASSITSGNTGELFF. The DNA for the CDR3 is TGTGCCAGTAGTATTACTAGCGGGAACACCGGGGAGCTGTTTTTT. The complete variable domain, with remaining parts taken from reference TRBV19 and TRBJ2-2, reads DGGITQSPKYLFRKEGQNVTLSCEQNLNHDAMYWYRQDPGQGLRLIYYSQIVNDFQKGDIAEGYSVSREKKESFPLTVTSAQKNPTAFYLCASSITSGNTGELFFGEGSRLTVL.

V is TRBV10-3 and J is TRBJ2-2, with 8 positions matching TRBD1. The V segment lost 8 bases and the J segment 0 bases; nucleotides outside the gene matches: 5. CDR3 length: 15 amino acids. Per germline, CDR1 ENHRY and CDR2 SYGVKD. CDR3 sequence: CAIPQGATNTGELFF. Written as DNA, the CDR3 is TGTGCCATCCCGCAGGGGGCCACGAACACCGGGGAGCTGTTTTTT.

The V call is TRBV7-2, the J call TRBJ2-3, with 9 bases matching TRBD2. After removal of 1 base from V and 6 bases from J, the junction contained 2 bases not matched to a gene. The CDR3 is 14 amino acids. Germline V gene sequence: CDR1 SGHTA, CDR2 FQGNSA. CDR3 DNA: TGTGCCAGCAGCTTAGTAGCGGGAGTGGATACGCAGTATTTT. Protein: CASSLVAGVDTQYF.

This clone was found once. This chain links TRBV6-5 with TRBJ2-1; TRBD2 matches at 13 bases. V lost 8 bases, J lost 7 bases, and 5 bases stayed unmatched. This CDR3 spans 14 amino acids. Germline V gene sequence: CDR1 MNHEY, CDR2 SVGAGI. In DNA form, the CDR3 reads TGTGCCAGCGGCGGGACTAGCGGGGCGAATGAGCAGTTCTTC. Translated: CASGGTSGANEQFF.

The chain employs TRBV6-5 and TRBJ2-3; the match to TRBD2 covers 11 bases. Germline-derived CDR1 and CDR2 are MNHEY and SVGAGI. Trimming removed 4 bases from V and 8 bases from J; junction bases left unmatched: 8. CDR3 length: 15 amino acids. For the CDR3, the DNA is TGTGCCAGCAGTTTAGCGGGGGGGCCGGGTACTACGCAGTATTTT. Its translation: CASSLAGGPGTTQYF.

The CDR3: CASSLNVQGGTEAFF. For the CDR3, the DNA is TGCGCCAGCAGCTTGAATGTCCAGGGGGGCACTGAAGCTTTCTTT. The V and J genes are TRBV5-1 and TRBJ1-1, with 7 bases fitting TRBD1. This CDR3 comprises 15 residues. Per germline, CDR1 SGHRS and CDR2 YFSETQ. With V trimmed by 1 base and J by 4 bases, 7 bases remained unmatched.

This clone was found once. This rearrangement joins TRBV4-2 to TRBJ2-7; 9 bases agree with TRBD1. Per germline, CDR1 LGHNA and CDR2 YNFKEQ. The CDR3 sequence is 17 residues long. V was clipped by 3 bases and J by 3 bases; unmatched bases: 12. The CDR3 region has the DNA TGTGCCAGCAGCCACGGACAGGGGACCTATCAACACTACGAGCAGTACTTC. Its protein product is CASSHGQGTYQHYEQYF.

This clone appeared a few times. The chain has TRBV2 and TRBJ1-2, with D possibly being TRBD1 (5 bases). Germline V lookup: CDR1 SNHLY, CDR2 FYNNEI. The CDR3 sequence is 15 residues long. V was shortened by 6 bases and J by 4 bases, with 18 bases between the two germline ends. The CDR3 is CASRVDVAGGYGYTF. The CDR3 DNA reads TGTGCCAGCAGGGTGGACGTGGCCGGGGGCTATGGCTACACCTTC.

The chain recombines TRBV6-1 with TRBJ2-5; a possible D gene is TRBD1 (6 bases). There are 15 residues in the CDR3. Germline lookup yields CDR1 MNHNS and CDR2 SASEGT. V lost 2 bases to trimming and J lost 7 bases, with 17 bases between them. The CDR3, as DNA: TGTGCCAGCAGTGAAAGGGGGACGGGGTCCGGGACCCAGTACTTC. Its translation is CASSERGTGSGTQYF.

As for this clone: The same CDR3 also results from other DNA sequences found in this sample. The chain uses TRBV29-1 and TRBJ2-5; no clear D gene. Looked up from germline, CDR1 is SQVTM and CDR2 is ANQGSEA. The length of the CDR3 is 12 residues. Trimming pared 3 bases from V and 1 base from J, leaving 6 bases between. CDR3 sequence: CSVENSQETQYF. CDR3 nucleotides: TGCAGCGTTGAGAATAGCCAAGAGACCCAGTACTTC.

The CDR3, as DNA: TGCGCCAGCAGCCCAACCGAGGGCCGCTGGGAAAAACTGTTTTTT. Translated: CASSPTEGRWEKLFF. The chain employs TRBV4-3 and TRBJ1-4, with no clear D. Germline CDR1 is LGHNA and CDR2 is YSLEER. V was trimmed by 4 bases and J by 8 bases, leaving 17 bases between them. The CDR3 consists of 15 residues.

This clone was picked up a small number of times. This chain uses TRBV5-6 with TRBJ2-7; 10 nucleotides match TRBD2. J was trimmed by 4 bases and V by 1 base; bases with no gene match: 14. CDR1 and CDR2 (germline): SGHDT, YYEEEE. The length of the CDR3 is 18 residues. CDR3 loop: CASSLPSRGGTSVYEQYF. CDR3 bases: TGTGCCAGCAGCTTGCCCTCCCGAGGCGGGACTAGCGTTTACGAGCAGTACTTC.

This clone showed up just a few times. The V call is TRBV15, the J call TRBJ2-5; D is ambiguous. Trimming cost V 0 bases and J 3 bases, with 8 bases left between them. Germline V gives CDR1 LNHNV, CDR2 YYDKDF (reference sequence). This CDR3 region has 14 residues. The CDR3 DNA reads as TGTGCCACCAGCAGAGATACGACTGAAGAGACCCAGTACTTC. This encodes CATSRDTTEETQYF.